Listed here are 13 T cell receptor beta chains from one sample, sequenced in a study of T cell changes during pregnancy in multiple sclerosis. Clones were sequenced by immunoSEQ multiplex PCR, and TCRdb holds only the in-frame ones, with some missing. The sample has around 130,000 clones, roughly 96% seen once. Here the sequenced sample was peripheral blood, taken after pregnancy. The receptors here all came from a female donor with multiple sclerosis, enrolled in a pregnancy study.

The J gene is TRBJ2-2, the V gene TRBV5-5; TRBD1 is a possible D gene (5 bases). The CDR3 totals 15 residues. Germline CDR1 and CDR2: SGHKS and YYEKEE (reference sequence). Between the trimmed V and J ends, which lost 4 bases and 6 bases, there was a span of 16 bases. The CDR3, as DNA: TGTGCCAGCAGCCCACAATCACAGGCGGCCGGGGAGCTGTTTTTT. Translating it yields CASSPQSQAAGELFF.

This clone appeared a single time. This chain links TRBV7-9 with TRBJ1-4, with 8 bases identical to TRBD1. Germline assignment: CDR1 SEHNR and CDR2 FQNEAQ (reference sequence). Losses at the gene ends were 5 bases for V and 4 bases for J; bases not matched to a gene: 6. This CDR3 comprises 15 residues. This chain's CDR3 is CASSRGDRSNEKLFF. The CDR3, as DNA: TGTGCCAGCAGCCGCGGGGACAGGAGTAATGAAAAACTGTTTTTT.

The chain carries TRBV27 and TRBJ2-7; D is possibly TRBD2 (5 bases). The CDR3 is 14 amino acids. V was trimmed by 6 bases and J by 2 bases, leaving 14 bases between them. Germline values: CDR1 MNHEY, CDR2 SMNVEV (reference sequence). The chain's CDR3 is CASRRRGSTYEQYF. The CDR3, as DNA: TGTGCCAGCAGGAGGAGAGGGAGTACCTACGAGCAGTACTTC.

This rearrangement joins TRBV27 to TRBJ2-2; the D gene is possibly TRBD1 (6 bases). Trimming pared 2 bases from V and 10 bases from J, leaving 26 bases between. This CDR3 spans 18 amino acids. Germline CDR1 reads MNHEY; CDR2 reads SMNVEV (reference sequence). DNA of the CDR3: TGTGCCAGCAGTTTAATCCCCAGGACAGAATCGGGGAGCGAGGAGCTGTTTTTT. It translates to CASSLIPRTESGSEELFF.

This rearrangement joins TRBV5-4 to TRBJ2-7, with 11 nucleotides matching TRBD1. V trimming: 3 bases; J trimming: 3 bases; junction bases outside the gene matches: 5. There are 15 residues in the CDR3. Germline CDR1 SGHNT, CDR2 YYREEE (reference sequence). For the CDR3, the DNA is TGTGCCAGCAGCTCGAGGACAGGGGGCAGCTACGAGCAGTACTTC. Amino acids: CASSSRTGGSYEQYF.

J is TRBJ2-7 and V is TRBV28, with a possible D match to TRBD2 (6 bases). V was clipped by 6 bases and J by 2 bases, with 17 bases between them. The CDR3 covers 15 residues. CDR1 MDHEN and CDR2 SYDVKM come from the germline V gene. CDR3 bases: TGTGCCAGCAGCCCTACTGCGGGGCGACCCTACGAGCAGTACTTC. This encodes CASSPTAGRPYEQYF.

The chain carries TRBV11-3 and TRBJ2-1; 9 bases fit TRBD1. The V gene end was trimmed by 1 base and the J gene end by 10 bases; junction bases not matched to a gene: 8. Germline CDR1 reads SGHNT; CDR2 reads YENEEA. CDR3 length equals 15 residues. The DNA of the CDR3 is TGTGCCAGCAGCTTAGGGCGGACAGGGGCGAGGGAGCAGTTCTTC. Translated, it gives CASSLGRTGAREQFF.

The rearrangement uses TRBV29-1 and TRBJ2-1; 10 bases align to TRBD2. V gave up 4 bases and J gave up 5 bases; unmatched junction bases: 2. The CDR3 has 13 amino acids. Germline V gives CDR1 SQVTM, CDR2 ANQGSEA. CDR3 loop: CSVGSGRDNEQFF. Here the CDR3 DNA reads TGCAGCGTTGGGAGCGGGAGGGACAATGAGCAGTTCTTC.

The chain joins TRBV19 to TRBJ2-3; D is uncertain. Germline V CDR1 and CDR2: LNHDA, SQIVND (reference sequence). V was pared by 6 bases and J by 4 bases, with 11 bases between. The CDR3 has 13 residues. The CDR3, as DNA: TGTGCCAGTAGAAGGAGTGGCGCAGATACGCAGTATTTT. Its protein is CASRRSGADTQYF.

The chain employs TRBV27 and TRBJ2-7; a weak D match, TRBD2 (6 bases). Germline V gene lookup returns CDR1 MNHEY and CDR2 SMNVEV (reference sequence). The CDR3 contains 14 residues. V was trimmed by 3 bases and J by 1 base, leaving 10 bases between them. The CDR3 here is CASSFWGDSYEQYF. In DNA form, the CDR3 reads TGTGCCAGCAGTTTTTGGGGGGATTCCTACGAGCAGTACTTC.

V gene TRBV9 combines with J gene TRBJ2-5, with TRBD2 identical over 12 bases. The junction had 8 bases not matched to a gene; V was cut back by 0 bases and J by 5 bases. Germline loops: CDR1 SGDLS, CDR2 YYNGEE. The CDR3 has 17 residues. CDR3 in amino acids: CASSVGLAGGPRETQYF. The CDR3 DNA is TGTGCCAGCAGCGTAGGCCTAGCGGGAGGGCCTAGGGAGACCCAGTACTTC.

The DNA of the CDR3 is TGTGCCAGCAGTTCAACACAGGGGGCCCATGGCTACACCTTC. Residues: CASSSTQGAHGYTF. The rearrangement links TRBV28 to TRBJ1-2; 9 nucleotides align to TRBD1. After removal of 4 bases from V and 6 bases from J, the junction contained 6 bases not matched to a gene. Looked up from germline, CDR1 is MDHEN and CDR2 is SYDVKM. This CDR3 spans 14 amino acids.

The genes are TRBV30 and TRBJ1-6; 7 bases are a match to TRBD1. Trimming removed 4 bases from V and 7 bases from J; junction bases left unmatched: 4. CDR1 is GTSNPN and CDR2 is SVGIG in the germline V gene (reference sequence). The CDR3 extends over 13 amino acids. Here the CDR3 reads CAWTGQTNSPLHF. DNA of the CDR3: TGTGCCTGGACGGGACAGACCAATTCACCCCTCCACTTT.